Listed below are T cell receptor beta chains from one sample, sequenced in a study of blood T cell repertoires in COVID-19. This table comes from immunoSEQ multiplex PCR, and its TCRdb copy is limited to in-frame clones, with some not included. The sample yields approximately 94,000 clones, around four fifths seen once. The source material was peripheral blood. These receptors were obtained from a middle-aged man with active or convalescent COVID-19. CDR3s include the opening cysteine and the closing phenylalanine or tryptophan. A D gene is named only where the DNA matches it firmly. A row's size may be missing; if present it is once, few, many or a size class.

j_gene | d_gene | abundance | v_gene | CDR3aa | CDR3nt
TRBJ2-1 | . | . | TRBV21-1 | CASSKVGQGGLDEQFF | TGTGCCAGCAGCAAAGTAGGGCAGGGTGGTTTGGATGAGCAGTTCTTC
TRBJ2-5 | . | once | TRBV5-1 | CASSPVGALNQETQYF | TGCGCCAGCAGCCCCGTGGGAGCGTTGAACCAAGAGACCCAGTACTTC
TRBJ2-7 | . | . | TRBV18 | CASSPGLDAFEQYF | TGTGCCAGCTCACCCGGACTCGATGCCTTCGAGCAGTACTTC
TRBJ2-7 | . | . | TRBV6-5 | CASSLREKNSEQYF | TGTGCCAGCAGCCTCCGGGAGAAAAACAGCGAGCAGTACTTC
TRBJ2-1 | . | . | TRBV24-1 | CATSDAQIRASGYNEQFF | TGTGCCACCAGTGATGCCCAAATCAGAGCCTCGGGATACAATGAGCAGTTCTTC
TRBJ2-4 | . | . | TRBV5-1 | CASSISPGERRYF | TGCGCCAGCTCCATCAGCCCGGGGGAGAGGAGGTACTTC
TRBJ1-1 | . | . | TRBV6-5 | CASSLPGNTEAFF | TGTGCCAGCAGTCTCCCAGGGAACACTGAAGCTTTCTTT
TRBJ2-7 | . | . | TRBV4-1 | CASSHRTGSSYEQYF | TGCGCCAGCAGCCACAGGACTGGGAGCTCCTACGAGCAGTACTTC
TRBJ2-6 | . | . | TRBV24-1 | CATSDSGTRYGANVLTF | TGTGCCACCAGTGACTCCGGGACAAGGTATGGGGCCAACGTCCTGACTTTC
TRBJ1-1 | . | . | TRBV5-8 | CASSLARADTEAFF | TGTGCCAGCAGCTTAGCGAGGGCGGACACTGAAGCTTTCTTT
TRBJ1-3 | . | few | TRBV5-1 | CASSATGASGNTIYF | TGCGCCAGCAGCGCGACAGGTGCCTCTGGAAACACCATATATTTT
TRBJ2-1 | TRBD2 | . | TRBV10-3 | CAISESVGSGSYNEQFF | TGTGCCATCAGTGAGTCGGTAGGAAGCGGGAGTTACAATGAGCAGTTCTTC
TRBJ2-2 | . | . | TRBV7-6 | CASSSRDENTGELFF | TGTGCCAGCAGCTCCAGGGATGAGAACACCGGGGAGCTGTTTTTT
TRBJ2-1 | TRBD2 | . | TRBV19 | CASRWREAGNEQFF | TGTGCCAGTAGATGGCGGGAGGCCGGGAATGAGCAGTTCTTC
TRBJ2-7 | TRBD2 | . | TRBV19 | CASSKSGRAPYEQYF | TGTGCCAGTAGTAAAAGCGGGAGGGCCCCCTACGAGCAGTACTTC
TRBJ2-7 | TRBD1 | . | TRBV29-1 | CSVRTGEQYF | TGCAGCGTTAGGACAGGCGAGCAGTACTTC
TRBJ2-3 | . | . | TRBV29-1 | CSVPREIFGGTATDTQYF | TGCAGCGTACCCCGTGAAATTTTTGGCGGGACCGCCACAGATACGCAGTATTTT
TRBJ2-7 | TRBD2 | . | TRBV5-1 | CASSLLGLAGPEQYF | TGCGCCAGCAGCTTGCTGGGACTAGCGGGCCCCGAGCAGTACTTC
TRBJ1-4 | . | . | TRBV7-9 | CASSLALWGPNEKLFF | TGTGCCAGCAGCTTAGCTCTATGGGGCCCTAATGAAAAACTGTTTTTT
TRBJ2-7 | . | . | TRBV30 | CAWKPRDTIQYF | TGTGCCTGGAAACCCAGGGACACCATCCAGTACTTC
TRBJ2-2 | . | . | TRBV15 | CATSRDRTGELFF | TGTGCCACCAGCAGAGATCGGACCGGGGAGCTGTTTTTT
TRBJ2-7 | TRBD2 | . | TRBV29-1 | CSVEREGYEQYF | TGCAGCGTGGAGCGGGAGGGATACGAGCAGTACTTC
TRBJ2-7 | . | . | TRBV2 | CASSERQLKQYF | TGTGCCAGCAGTGAACGACAGCTTAAGCAGTACTTC
TRBJ1-2 | . | . | TRBV21-1 | CASSKEPGGGSYGYTF | TGTGCCAGCAGCAAAGAGCCAGGGGGCGGGAGCTATGGCTACACCTTC
TRBJ1-2 | . | once | TRBV12-5 | CASGLGVGYYGYTF | TGTGCTAGTGGTTTGGGGGTGGGCTACTATGGCTACACCTTC
TRBJ2-7 | . | . | TRBV11-3 | CASSLSREQYF | TGTGCCAGCAGCCTTAGTCGCGAGCAGTACTTC
TRBJ2-2 | TRBD1 | . | TRBV18 | CASSPLTGITGELFF | TGTGCCAGCTCACCTTTGACAGGGATCACCGGGGAGCTGTTTTTT
TRBJ1-1 | . | . | TRBV6-1 | CASSDRYRETNTEAFF | TGTGCCAGCAGTGACCGCTACAGGGAAACGAACACTGAAGCTTTCTTT
TRBJ1-3 | . | . | TRBV27 | CASSLRQTGGTIYF | TGTGCCAGCAGTTTACGGCAGACGGGGGGCACCATATATTTT
TRBJ2-7 | TRBD2 | . | TRBV18 | CASSLGTSGNNEQYF | TGTGCCAGCTCACTCGGGACTAGCGGGAATAACGAGCAGTACTTC
TRBJ2-1 | TRBD1 | . | TRBV9 | CASSTRTGHNNEQFF | TGTGCCAGCAGCACCCGGACAGGCCATAACAATGAGCAGTTCTTC
TRBJ2-1 | . | . | TRBV7-3 | CASSSNSGNEQFF | TGTGCCAGCAGCTCCAATAGCGGCAATGAGCAGTTCTTC
TRBJ1-3 | . | . | TRBV2 | CASRRGPGNTIYF | TGTGCCAGCAGAAGGGGCCCTGGAAACACCATATATTTT